This T cell receptor (beta chain) appears in the sequencing data of a study of tumor and adjacent non-tumor tissue in lung cancer. On the study more broadly: Stage I to III disease affected approximately 11 men and roughly five women aged 31 to 76. The study, taken as a whole, reports: Higher tumor TCR diversity was associated with shorter survival. In normal lung, the top 100 clones were significantly more dominant than in tumor.

Concerning this clonotype itself: What it binds is unknown. With a much larger clone just one base away, this may be a read error.

CDR1 SGHNT and CDR2 YENEEA come from the germline V gene. J lost 10 bases, V lost 4 bases, and 6 bases had no gene match. There are 13 residues in the CDR3. TCRbeta libraries were built with three rounds of nested PCR, modified from ARM-PCR. TCRdb re-called the multiplex PCR reads with MiXCR, one entry per CDR3 protein. The sample holds around 200,000 distinct CDR3 sequences; 71% are singletons and the top ten take approximately 26%. The template was RNA from unsorted bulk tissue. The sample was lung tumor tissue. The clonotype was recovered from a man between 60 and 75 years old with non-small cell lung cancer. V gene TRBV11-3 combines with J gene TRBJ2-5, with TRBD1 matching 10 bases. CDR3 coding DNA: TGTGCCAGCAGCTGGGGGGACAGGGGAGGCCAGTACTTC. Its protein product is CASSWGDRGGQYF.